These 24 T cell receptor beta chains were all obtained from the same sample, sequenced in a study of control samples from healthy donors and cancer patients. Produced via immunoSEQ multiplex PCR; TCRdb's table is partial and in-frame only. This table holds 150,000 to 200,000 clones, about 90% found once. The sequenced sample consisted of blood. The receptors derive from a woman aged 45-65 years in good health.

This CDR3 is CASSSPQGAGGYTF. The DNA of the CDR3 is TGTGCCAGTAGTTCTCCACAGGGGGCGGGTGGCTACACCTTC. The V gene is TRBV19, the J gene TRBJ1-2; 9 nucleotides align to TRBD1. V lost 5 bases and J lost 7; bases outside the gene matches: 8. Germline V gene lookup returns CDR1 LNHDA and CDR2 SQIVND (reference sequence). The CDR3 spans 14 residues. Complete variable domain (other parts from reference TRBV19 and TRBJ1-2): DGGITQSPKYLFRKEGQNVTLSCEQNLNHDAMYWYRQDPGQGLRLIYYSQIVNDFQKGDIAEGYSVSREKKESFPLTVTSAQKNPTAFYLCASSSPQGAGGYTFGSGTRLTVV.

This clone was detected once. V gene TRBV10-3 combines with J gene TRBJ2-1; perhaps TRBD2 as D (5 bases). Trimming pared 3 bases from V and 6 bases from J, leaving 18 bases between. CDR3 length equals 16 residues. CDR1 ENHRY and CDR2 SYGVKD come from the germline V gene. The DNA for the CDR3 is TGTGCCATCAGTGATGCCCAGGCCCTACGGGGCAATGAGCAGTTCTTC. Amino acids: CAISDAQALRGNEQFF.

This clone showed up just a few times. This sequence joins TRBV27 and TRBJ2-5; the match to TRBD1 covers 11 bases. The CDR3 is 15 amino acids. Germline CDR1 MNHEY, CDR2 SMNVEV (reference sequence). V gave up 4 bases and J gave up 4 bases; unmatched junction bases: 5. CDR3 DNA: TGTGCCAGCAGTTCGGGGACAGGGGGGGTAGAGACCCAGTACTTC. This gives the protein CASSSGTGGVETQYF.

The chain recombines TRBV2 with TRBJ2-6; D is perhaps TRBD1 (6 bases). V gave up 8 bases and J gave up 0 bases, with 17 bases separating them. Per germline, CDR1 SNHLY and CDR2 FYNNEI. The CDR3 has 17 amino acids. CDR3 sequence reads: CASFRPGQYSGANVLTF. CDR3 sequence (DNA): TGTGCCAGCTTCCGACCGGGACAATACTCTGGGGCCAACGTCCTGACTTTC.

The chain carries TRBV28 and TRBJ2-2; TRBD1 matches at 9 bases. From germline, CDR1 is MDHEN and CDR2 SYDVKM. V dropped 7 bases and J dropped 2; count of bases not matched to a gene: 2. This CDR3 comprises 14 residues. The CDR3 sequence: CASITGGNTGELFF. DNA for the CDR3: TGTGCCAGCATCACAGGGGGCAACACCGGGGAGCTGTTTTTT.

This chain joins TRBV29-1 and TRBJ1-5; TRBD1 agrees at 9 bases. CDR1 is SQVTM, CDR2 ANQGSEA, per germline. With V trimmed by 7 bases and J by 5 bases, 3 bases remained unmatched. The CDR3 length is 12 residues. The CDR3 nucleotides are TGCAGCGCAGGGGACAGGGATCAGCCCCAGCATTTT. Amino acids: CSAGDRDQPQHF.

This clone was seen just once. This chain links TRBV5-6 with TRBJ1-1; maybe TRBD1 (5 bases). This CDR3 is built from 13 residues. The V and J ends lost 2 bases and 6 bases respectively, with 11 bases between them. Germline V CDR1 and CDR2: SGHDT, YYEEEE. DNA of the CDR3: TGTGCCAGCAGCTTCGGCAGGGAGGCTGAAGCTTTCTTT. Its translation is CASSFGREAEAFF.

The V and J genes are TRBV1 and TRBJ1-3; the table's D call TRBD1 went unverified against the DNA. TRBV1 is an annotated pseudogene. This CDR3 spans 18 amino acids. For the CDR3, the DNA is TGCACCAGCAGCCAAGATCGTGGACAGGGGGCCTTCGGAAACACCATATATTTT. Translation: CTSSQDRGQGAFGNTIYF.

The chain links TRBV28 to TRBJ1-4; D gene unclear. CDR3 size: 15 residues. Germline-derived CDR1 and CDR2 are MDHEN and SYDVKM. Trimming took off 4 bases at V and 1 base at J, with 10 bases between the two ends. This chain's CDR3 is CASSSGRLTNEKLFF. Written as DNA, the CDR3 is TGTGCCAGCAGTTCGGGGAGGCTAACTAATGAAAAACTGTTTTTT.

The chain joins TRBV30 to TRBJ2-1; TRBD2 agrees at 11 bases. The CDR3 sequence is 14 residues long. From germline, CDR1 is GTSNPN and CDR2 SVGIG (reference sequence). J lost 14 bases, V lost 2 bases, and 11 bases had no gene match. CDR3 sequence reads: CAWSLAGGYNAEFF. CDR3 nucleotide sequence: TGTGCCTGGAGTCTAGCGGGGGGCTACAATGCGGAGTTCTTC. Based on the CDR3 plus reference TRBV30 and TRBJ2-1, the full variable domain is SQTIHQWPATLVQPVGSPLSLECTVEGTSNPNLYWYRQAAGRGLQLLFYSVGIGQISSEVPQNLSASRPQDRQFILSSKKLLLSDSGFYLCAWSLAGGYNAEFFGPGTRLTVL.

The V and J genes are TRBV3-1 (or the pseudogene TRBV3-2) and TRBJ2-3; TRBD1 matches at 10 bases. This CDR3 is 16 amino acids long. CDR1 LGHDT and CDR2 YNNKEL come from the germline V gene (reference sequence). Germline trimming cut 0 bases from V and 3 bases from J; bases unmatched to any gene: 3. The DNA of the CDR3 is TGTGCCAGCAGCCAAGATCGGGACAGGGGAACAGATACGCAGTATTTT. Amino acid sequence: CASSQDRDRGTDTQYF.

This sequence joins TRBV10-3 and TRBJ2-1; 7 nucleotides agree with TRBD2. J lost 8 bases, V lost 2 bases, and 6 bases had no gene match. This CDR3 has 14 residues. Germline V lookup: CDR1 ENHRY, CDR2 SYGVKD. The CDR3 nucleotides are TGTGCCATCAGTGAGGCGGGAGCTCCCCATGAGCAGTTCTTC. Translating gives CAISEAGAPHEQFF.

V gene TRBV28 combines with J gene TRBJ2-6; D gene ambiguous. Trimming removed 11 bases at V and 0 bases at J, with 8 bases between. There are 13 residues in the CDR3. Germline assignment: CDR1 MDHEN and CDR2 SYDVKM. Written as DNA, the CDR3 is TGTGCCGGGCCGTACTCTGGGGCCAACGTCCTGACTTTC. This sequence encodes CAGPYSGANVLTF. Supplemented by reference TRBV28 and TRBJ2-6, the full variable domain reads DVKVTQSSRYLVKRTGEKVFLECVQDMDHENMFWYRQDPGLGLRLIYFSYDVKMKEKGDIPEGYSVSREKKERFSLILESASTNQTSMYLCAGPYSGANVLTFGAGSRLTVL.

The V call is TRBV4-2, the J call TRBJ1-5, with D uncertain. Germline V gene sequence: CDR1 LGHNA, CDR2 YNFKEQ. The germline V and J ends were trimmed by 0 bases and 2 bases, with 11 bases remaining between them. This CDR3 has 16 residues. CDR3 nucleotide sequence: TGTGCCAGCAGCCAAGATCCCTTCGGAGGCAATCAGCCCCAGCATTTT. Its translation is CASSQDPFGGNQPQHF.

As concerns this clone: Likely a read error: the CDR3 ends without its conserved phenylalanine or tryptophan. No DNA is shown, since the ends of the CDR3 on it are uncertain; the CDR3 is the one TCRdb lists. The chain uses TRBV23-1 and TRBJ1-6; the DNA was not compared with TRBD1, the D call given in the table. TRBV23-1 belongs to the ORF category, with a function that is uncertain. The CDR3 contains 15 residues when both ends are counted. The CDR3 spells CASSHLCGGKGQQLP.

Points on this clone: A junction boundary mismatches the germline segment, possibly from a read error. CDR3 amino acids: CASIETGSFQDTQYF. CDR3 bases: TGCGCCAGCATTGAGACAGGGTCTTTCCAAGATACGCAGTATTTT. The chain has TRBV10-1 and TRBJ2-3; 7 bases align to TRBD1. From germline, CDR1 is WNHNN and CDR2 SYGVQD (reference sequence). The CDR3 length is 15 residues.

The chain employs TRBV5-1 and TRBJ2-7; D might be TRBD1 (5 bases). In germline, CDR1 is SGHRS, CDR2 YFSETQ. The CDR3 spans 12 residues. Trimming left V 4 bases short and J 6 bases short, with 11 bases between. CDR3 region: CASSLTRGEQYF. In nucleotides, the CDR3 is TGCGCCAGCAGCCTGACAAGGGGCGAGCAGTACTTC.

Note on this clone: At one end, the junction sequence differs from germline, possibly due to a read error. This sequence joins TRBV7-2 and TRBJ2-5; 7 nucleotides agree with TRBD2. Germline CDR1 reads SGHTA; CDR2 reads FQGNSA. The CDR3 is 14 amino acids. For the CDR3, the DNA is TGTGCCAGCAGCTACCAGGGAGGGCAAGAGGCCCAGTACTTC. Translated: CASSYQGGQEAQYF.

This chain joins TRBV11-2 and TRBJ2-3; D is possibly TRBD2 (6 bases). The CDR3 loop spans 17 amino acids. V lost 0 bases and J 0 bases, leaving 13 bases between the germline ends. Germline V gives CDR1 SGHAT, CDR2 FQNNGV. The DNA for the CDR3 is TGTGCCAGCAGCTTAGAGGAGGTAGCGGCTAGCACAGATACGCAGTATTTT. Amino acid sequence: CASSLEEVAASTDTQYF.

CDR3 DNA: TGCGCCAGCAGCCCAGGGGGCGAATATCAGCCCCAGCATTTT. Its translation: CASSPGGEYQPQHF. The V and J genes are TRBV5-1 and TRBJ1-5, with 8 bases matching TRBD1. Germline V gene lookup returns CDR1 SGHRS and CDR2 YFSETQ. This CDR3 is built from 14 residues. V lost 4 bases to trimming and J lost 5 bases; unmatched junction nucleotides: 5. Together with reference TRBV5-1 and TRBJ1-5, the CDR3 gives the full variable domain: KAGVTQTPRYLIKTRGQQVTLSCSPISGHRSVSWYQQTPGQGLQFLFEYFSETQRNKGNFPGRFSGRQFSNSRSEMNVSTLELGDSALYLCASSPGGEYQPQHFGDGTRLSIL.

To note about this clone: This same CDR3 is encoded by further DNA sequences in the sample. CDR3 residues: CASSLAGTEAFF. The CDR3 region has the DNA TGTGCCAGCAGCTTAGCGGGGACTGAAGCTTTCTTT. This rearrangement joins TRBV7-8 to TRBJ1-1; the D is unclear. Germline CDR1 is SGHVS and CDR2 is FQNEAQ. Trimming shortened V by 0 bases and J by 5 bases, and 4 bases separated the two germline ends. The CDR3 has 12 amino acids.

The chain recombines TRBV4-3 with TRBJ2-1; weak D call: TRBD1 (5 bases). Germline V CDR1 and CDR2: LGHNA, YSLEER. Trimming cost V 2 bases and J 5 bases, with 7 bases left between them. The CDR3 is 13 residues long. This chain's CDR3 is CASSQKQDNEQFF. CDR3 bases: TGCGCCAGCAGCCAAAAACAGGACAATGAGCAGTTCTTC.

V is TRBV4-3 and J is TRBJ1-3; a possible D gene is TRBD1 (5 bases). V was pared by 0 bases and J by 0 bases, with 15 bases between. Germline V gene sequence: CDR1 LGHNA, CDR2 YSLEER. This CDR3 region has 18 residues. The CDR3 region is CASSQEAIGELSGNTIYF. For the CDR3, the DNA is TGCGCCAGCAGCCAAGAAGCGATAGGGGAACTCTCTGGAAACACCATATATTTT.

The gene calls are TRBV5-1 and TRBJ1-1; perhaps TRBD1 as D (5 bases). The CDR3 extends over 15 amino acids. The V and J ends lost 0 bases and 3 bases respectively, with 12 bases between them. The germline CDR1 and CDR2 sequences are SGHRS and YFSETQ. CDR3 protein: CASSLGQTAHTEAFF. The CDR3 DNA reads TGCGCCAGCAGCTTGGGACAGACCGCCCACACTGAAGCTTTCTTT. Full variable domain (missing parts from reference TRBV5-1 and TRBJ1-1): KAGVTQTPRYLIKTRGQQVTLSCSPISGHRSVSWYQQTPGQGLQFLFEYFSETQRNKGNFPGRFSGRQFSNSRSEMNVSTLELGDSALYLCASSLGQTAHTEAFFGQGTRLTVV.